The present entry profiles one T cell receptor beta chain with its context. This sample was included in a study of blood T cell repertoires in COVID-19. The wider study: T cells, B-cell-depleted T cells, or PBMCs supplied cDNA or gDNA.

In the study's own analysis: Reference gene primer amplification yielded estimated nucleated cell counts. Assay: immunoSEQ multiplex PCR; the TCRdb copy retains only in-frame clones and omits some. V, J and clone size reflect that table, while D and trimming were determined from the DNA. The table lists over 85,000 clones, approximately 90% of them singletons, with about 2.5% in the top ten. Trimming pared 5 bases from V and 2 bases from J, leaving 12 bases between. The germline V gene has CDR1 LGHDT and CDR2 YNNKEL (reference sequence). The CDR3 is 14 residues long. The clonotype comes from a human donor with active COVID-19. The donor label of this sample is uncertain. The gene calls are TRBV3-1 (or the pseudogene TRBV3-2) and TRBJ1-1, with D unclear. The sequenced sample consisted of peripheral blood. The CDR3 sequence is CASSKMETNTEAFF. The CDR3 DNA reads TGTGCCAGCAGCAAGATGGAGACCAACACTGAAGCTTTCTTT.